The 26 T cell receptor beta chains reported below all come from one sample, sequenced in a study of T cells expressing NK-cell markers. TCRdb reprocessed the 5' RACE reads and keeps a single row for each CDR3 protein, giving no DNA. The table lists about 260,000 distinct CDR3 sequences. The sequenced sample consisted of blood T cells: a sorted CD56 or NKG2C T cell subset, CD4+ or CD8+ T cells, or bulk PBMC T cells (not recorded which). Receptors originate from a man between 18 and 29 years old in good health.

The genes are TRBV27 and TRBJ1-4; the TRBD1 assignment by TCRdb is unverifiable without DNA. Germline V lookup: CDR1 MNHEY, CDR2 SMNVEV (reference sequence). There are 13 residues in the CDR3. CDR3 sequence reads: CASRDRPNEKLFF.

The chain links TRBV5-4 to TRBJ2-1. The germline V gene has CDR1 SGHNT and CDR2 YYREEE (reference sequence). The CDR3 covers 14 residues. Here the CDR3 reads CASSFGQPGNEQFF. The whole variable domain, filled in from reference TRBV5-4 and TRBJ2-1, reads ETGVTQSPTHLIKTRGQQVTLRCSSQSGHNTVSWYQQALGQGPQFIFQYYREEENGRGNFPPRFSGLQFPNYSSELNVNALELDDSALYLCASSFGQPGNEQFFGPGTRLTVL.

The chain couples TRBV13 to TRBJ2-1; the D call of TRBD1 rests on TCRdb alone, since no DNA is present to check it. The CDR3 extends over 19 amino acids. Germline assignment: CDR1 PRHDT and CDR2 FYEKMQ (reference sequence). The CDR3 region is CASSLSRDRGRGSYNEQFF.

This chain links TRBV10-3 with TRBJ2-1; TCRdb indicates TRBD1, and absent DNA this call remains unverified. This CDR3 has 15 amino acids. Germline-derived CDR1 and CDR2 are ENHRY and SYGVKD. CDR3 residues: CAISEATGSGSEQFF.

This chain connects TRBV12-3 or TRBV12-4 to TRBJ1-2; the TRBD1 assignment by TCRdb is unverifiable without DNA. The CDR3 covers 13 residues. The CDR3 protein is CASSYDRGLGYTF.

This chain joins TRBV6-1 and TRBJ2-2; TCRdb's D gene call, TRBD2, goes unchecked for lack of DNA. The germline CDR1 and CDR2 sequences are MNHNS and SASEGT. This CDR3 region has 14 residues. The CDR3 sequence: CASRLADTVGELFF.

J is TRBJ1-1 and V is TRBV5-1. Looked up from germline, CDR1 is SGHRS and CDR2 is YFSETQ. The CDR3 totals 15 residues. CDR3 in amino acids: CASSLLQGHNTEAFF.

CDR3: CASSPSTSGTNTGELFF. V gene TRBV5-1 combines with J gene TRBJ2-2; no DNA is available, so the TRBD2 call from TCRdb remains unchecked. CDR3 length: 17 amino acids. Per the germline V gene, CDR1 is SGHRS and CDR2 is YFSETQ.

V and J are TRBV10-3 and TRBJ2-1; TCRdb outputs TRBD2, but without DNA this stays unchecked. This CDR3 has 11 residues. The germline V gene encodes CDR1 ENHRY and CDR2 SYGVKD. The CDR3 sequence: CAGADGNEQFF.

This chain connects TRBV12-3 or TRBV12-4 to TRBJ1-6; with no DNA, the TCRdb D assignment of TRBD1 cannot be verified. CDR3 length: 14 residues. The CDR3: CASRETGRDSPLHF.

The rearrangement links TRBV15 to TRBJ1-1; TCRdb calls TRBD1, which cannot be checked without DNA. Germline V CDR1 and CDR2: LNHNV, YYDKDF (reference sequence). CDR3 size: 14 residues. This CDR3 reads CATIKQGVNTEAFF.

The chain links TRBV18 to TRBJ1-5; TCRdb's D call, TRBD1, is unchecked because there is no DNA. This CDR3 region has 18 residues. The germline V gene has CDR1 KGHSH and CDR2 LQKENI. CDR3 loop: CASSPNTGGLGAGQPQHF.

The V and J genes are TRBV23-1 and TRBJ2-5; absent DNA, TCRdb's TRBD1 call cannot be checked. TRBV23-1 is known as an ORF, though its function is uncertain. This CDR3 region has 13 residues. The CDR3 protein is CASSQSQGATQYF.

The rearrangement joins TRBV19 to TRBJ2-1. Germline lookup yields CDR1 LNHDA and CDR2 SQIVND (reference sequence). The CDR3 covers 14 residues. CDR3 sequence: CASRRAGLYNEQFF.

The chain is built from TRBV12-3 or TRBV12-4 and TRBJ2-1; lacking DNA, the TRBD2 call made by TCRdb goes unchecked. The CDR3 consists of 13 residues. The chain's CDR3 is CASSNREGNEQFF.

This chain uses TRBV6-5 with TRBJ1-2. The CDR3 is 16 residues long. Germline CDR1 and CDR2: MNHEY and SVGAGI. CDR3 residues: CASSYSTPPSNYGYTF.

The CDR3 spells CSARSYRTSGGNEQFF. The V gene is TRBV20-1, the J gene TRBJ2-1; absent DNA, TCRdb's TRBD2 call cannot be checked. CDR1 and CDR2 (germline): DFQATT, SNEGSKA (reference sequence). The CDR3 is 16 residues long.

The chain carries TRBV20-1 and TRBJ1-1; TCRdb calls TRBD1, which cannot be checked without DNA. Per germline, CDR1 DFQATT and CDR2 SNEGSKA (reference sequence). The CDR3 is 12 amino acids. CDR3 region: CSAKGVNTEAFF.

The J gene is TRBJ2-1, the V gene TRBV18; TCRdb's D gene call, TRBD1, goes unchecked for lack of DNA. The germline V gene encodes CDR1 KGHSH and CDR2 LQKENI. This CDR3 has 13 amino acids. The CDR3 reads CASSPSRDNEQFF.

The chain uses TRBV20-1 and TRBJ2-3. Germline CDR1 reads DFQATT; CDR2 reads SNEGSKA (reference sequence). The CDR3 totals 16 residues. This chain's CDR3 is CSARVVGPDSTDTQYF.

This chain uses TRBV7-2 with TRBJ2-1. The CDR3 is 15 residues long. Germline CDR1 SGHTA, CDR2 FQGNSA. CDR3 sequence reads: CASSLLGLSYNEQFF.

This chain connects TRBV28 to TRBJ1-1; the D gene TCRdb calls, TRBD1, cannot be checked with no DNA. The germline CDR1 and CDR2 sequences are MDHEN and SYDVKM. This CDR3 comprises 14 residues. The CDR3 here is CASSWTGMNTEAFF.

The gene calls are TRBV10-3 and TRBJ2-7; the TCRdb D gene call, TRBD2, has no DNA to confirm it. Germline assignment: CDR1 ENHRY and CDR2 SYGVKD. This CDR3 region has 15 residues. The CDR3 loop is CAISQASGAAYEQYF.

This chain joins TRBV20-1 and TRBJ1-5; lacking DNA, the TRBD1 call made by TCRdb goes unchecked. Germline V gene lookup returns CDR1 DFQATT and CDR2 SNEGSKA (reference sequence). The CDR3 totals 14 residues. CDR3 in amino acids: CSARGGTVNQPQHF.

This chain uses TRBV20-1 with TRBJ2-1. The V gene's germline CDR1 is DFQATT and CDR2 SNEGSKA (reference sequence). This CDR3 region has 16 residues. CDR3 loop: CSARDPRRLSYNEQFF.

CDR3 amino acids: CASSRYTDTQYF. This rearrangement joins TRBV6-6 to TRBJ2-3. The germline gives CDR1 MNHNY, CDR2 SVGAGI (reference sequence). CDR3 length: 12 amino acids.